This T cell receptor (beta chain) came from a study of cytomegalovirus exposure and HLA in healthy donors. Study-level points and caveats: TCR sequences were mostly rare, though some public TCRs occurred in many donors. Other equally common chains were less clonally expanded than HLA-associated TCR beta chains, a later analysis showed. Later analysis demonstrated an association between a missense DCLRE1C variant and TCR beta V- and J-gene trimming.

With 60 Vbeta and 13 Jbeta primers, the PCR was carried out. How the authors handled the data: An analysis performed later counted about 80 million unique TCR beta chains (roughly 11 million of them shared). TCRdb's copy holds only in-frame clones and misses some; the assay was immunoSEQ multiplex PCR. Clone size and V and J calls were adopted from that table, with D and trimming inferred from the DNA. The data show approximately 190,000 clones, about 81% seen once. The CDR3 is 16 amino acids. The J segment lost 9 bases and the V segment lost 0 bases, leaving 9 bases of the junction unmatched. Germline V gives CDR1 SGHDT, CDR2 YYEEEE. In the case of this clone: Its antigen remains unknown.

The sequenced sample was PBMCs. The chain recombines TRBV5-6 with TRBJ2-1; TRBD2 matches 10 bases. This TCR came from a woman between 18 and 29 years old in good health and CMV-seronegative. The CDR3 reads CASSLDPSGGFSEQFF. In DNA form, the CDR3 reads TGTGCCAGCAGCTTGGATCCTAGCGGGGGTTTCAGTGAGCAGTTCTTC.